The T cell receptor beta chain under discussion was sequenced for a study of T cell responses to AZD1222 COVID-19 vaccine. Study-wide results and limits: The donor cohort was predominantly white British with a female majority, and clonal diversity may have been underestimated.

Of note for this clone: Its antigen is currently unknown.

TCRdb's table, derived via immunoSEQ multiplex PCR, lists solely in-frame clones and lacks some. The repertoire holds about 150,000 clones, with about 90% as singletons. This CDR3 spans 16 amino acids. CDR1 and CDR2 from the germline V gene are SGHTS and YDEGEE. Deletions cut 1 base from V and 4 bases from J, with 15 bases between. The V gene is TRBV5-8, the J gene TRBJ1-3; D may be TRBD1 (6 bases). The sample consisted of peripheral blood, taken on day 0 of AZD1222 vaccination. The sequence came from an adult in good health. CDR3 amino acids: CASSLTGQQKGNTIYF. The CDR3 region has the DNA TGTGCCAGCAGCTTGACAGGGCAACAGAAGGGAAACACCATATATTTT.